The subject of this entry is one T cell receptor beta chain. The antigen this receptor binds is unknown. There are no base qualities to consult, and no much larger clone falls within one base. The Qiagen DNeasy kit was used to extract genomic DNA both from unsorted PBMCs and from the negatively selected CD4+ and CD8+ fractions. Amplification of TCR beta CDR3 regions was done by immunoSEQ multiplex PCR with primers that anneal to V and J segments. Amplification bias was minimized using a synthetic immune receptor repertoire, and residual bias was removed computationally after sequencing. Per the authors' processing: Repertoire diversity was quantified as the Shannon entropy index using custom Python scripts. The unsorted, CD4+ and CD8+ repertoires were each analyzed separately, with the exception of combined analyses, where CD4+ and CD8+ sequences were merged in silico. Clonal expansion was defined as at least a 2-fold frequency increase after treatment relative to C1D1, with a pseudocount of 0.5 for undetected baseline clones. Singleton clones were defined as clones with 0 or 1 copy at C1D1, and non-singleton clones were defined as clones with 2 or more copies. Clones expanded in unsorted samples were labelled as CD4+, CD8+ or unknown by matching protein sequences in sorted samples from the same patient. Wilcoxon tests on paired samples were used to test changes in diversity from C1D1 to C4D1. TCRdb carries this immuneACCESS record with in-frame sequences only. Its versions omit some clonotypes, under half of them owing to an unresolved V gene in the studies checked, with the rest unexplained. From that table come the V and J calls and clone size; the DNA was used to work out D and trimming. This sample lists about 24,000 clones; over 60% were detected once. The top ten clonotypes cover about 8.6% of the sample.

These data belong to a study of PD-1 blockade in classical Hodgkin lymphoma (dated by TCRdb to 2020 to 2022). Regarding the research as a whole: Nivolumab dosing was 3 mg/kg intravenously every 2 weeks, continuing until either disease progression or unacceptable toxicity. A peripheral blood immune signature of response to PD-1 blockade in classical Hodgkin lymphoma was defined using TCR beta sequencing and CyTOF.

Overall study results and their limits: The study covered only a single clinical trial cohort, and the causes of the repertoire differences, possibly disease activity or prior therapy, were still not defined. A significant rise by C4D1 was seen in CD4+ but not CD8+ TCR diversity (p=0.0027 vs p=0.16), with the rise being most apparent in complete responders (p=0.02). Trial patients with a complete response had baseline diversity similar to that of newly diagnosed patients, while partial responders and progressors had significantly lower diversity. Lower diversity was observed in patients in whom nivolumab was started less than 1 year after ASCT, and these patients were excluded from later analyses so that confounding by immune reconstitution would be avoided. Baseline TCR diversity was reported as lower in newly diagnosed patients than in healthy donors, and lower still in relapsed/refractory patients.

The time point label of this sample denotes: cycle 2 day 1 (C2D1) of nivolumab. Relapse after autologous stem cell transplantation had occurred in all trial patients, and cohorts A, B and C were distinguished by prior brentuximab vedotin exposure. The trial cohort comprised around 60 patients with relapsed/refractory classical Hodgkin lymphoma whose best overall responses were complete response, partial response or progressive disease. In the multi-cohort phase II CheckMate 205 trial, trial patients received single-agent nivolumab. An independent review committee assessed best overall response using the 2007 International Working Group response criteria. PBMCs from the trial were collected at three points: immediately before nivolumab initiation (C1D1), and during therapy at cycle 2 day 1 and cycle 4 day 1. Peripheral blood was collected in 8 mL Vacutainer Cell Preparation Tubes, from which PBMCs were isolated by centrifugation and then cryopreserved.

Its CDR3 holds 15 amino acids, cysteine through phenylalanine. Only CDR3 DNA remains: 45 bases, in frame from the first base. V is pared back by 4 bases and J by 3 bases, with 17 bases lying between the germline termini. For CDR1 and CDR2, the germline V gene (reference sequence) lists SGHNT and YYREEE. The sequenced sample was peripheral blood mononuclear cells (PBMCs), obtained before the second cycle of nivolumab. The origin of this receptor is a human donor with classical Hodgkin lymphoma. The chain employs TRBV5-4 and TRBJ2-7, and perhaps TRBD2 as D gene, on 6 matching bases. The DNA sequence reads TGTGCCAGCAGCCCAGCTGGGGGGAACAGCTACGAGCAGTACTTC. Translated, it gives CASSPAGGNSYEQYF.